The entry that follows covers one T cell receptor (beta chain) sequence. Its antigen is still unknown. The CDR3 is 15 amino acids. V shed 4 bases, J shed 6 bases, and the junction held 9 bases outside the gene matches. Germline CDR1 and CDR2: SGHNT and YYREEE (reference sequence). Splitting of CD4+ cells produced CD45RA+ naive and CD45RA-negative memory subsets. The data belong to a study of shared clonotypes between healthy human individuals. The study's findings and limits: Researchers found naive subsets generally carried larger estimated richness than memory subsets. Generation of non-shared clonotypes was less probable than generation of clonotypes shared by all four donors.

Around 220 ng DNA, 30,000 or so T cell genomes, went into each sorted-subset replicate PCR. TCRdb's copy holds only in-frame clones and misses some; the assay was immunoSEQ multiplex PCR. Among some 2,000,000 clones, nearly 97% were seen once, and the ten largest hold about 0.13%. The receptor was derived from a man between 18 and 35 years old in good health. The sequenced material came from naive CD4+ T cells sorted from blood. Subset specified: CD45RA+ positively selected. V gene TRBV5-4 combines with J gene TRBJ2-1, with TRBD1 matching 8 bases. The DNA of the CDR3 is TGTGCCAGCAGCACTGGACAGGGCTTCGGCAATGAGCAGTTCTTC. Amino acids: CASSTGQGFGNEQFF.